A selection of T cell receptor beta chains follows, all from one sample in a study of blood T cells in healthy people across ages. TCRdb re-called the 5' RACE reads through MiXCR, storing one row per CDR3 protein. The data contain about 1.8 million distinct CDR3 sequences, roughly 49% of them singletons. Sequencing was carried out using blood. The receptors were sampled from a woman in her thirties or forties in good health. Each CDR3 is given with its conserved first and last residue. A D gene is named only where the DNA matches it firmly. Size is omitted from some rows. Given values are once, few, many or a class for expanded clones.

many	-	TRBV5-1	TRBJ2-1	CASSLAQYNEQFF	TGCGCCAGCAGCTTGGCTCAGTACAATGAGCAGTTCTTC
few	-	TRBV27	TRBJ1-5	CASSLGGFQPQHF	TGTGCCAGCAGTTTGGGGGGCTTTCAGCCCCAGCATTTT
-	-	TRBV7-9	TRBJ2-1	CASSPGQSYEQFF	TGTGCCAGCAGCCCAGGACAGAGTTATGAGCAGTTCTTC
few	TRBD1	TRBV6-2/TRBV6-3	TRBJ2-5	CASRLGQGRKGTQYF	TGTGCCAGCAGACTCGGACAGGGACGCAAGGGGACCCAGTACTTC
-	TRBD1	TRBV20-1	TRBJ1-5	CSAPGDRGQPQHF	TGCAGTGCTCCAGGGGACAGGGGGCAGCCCCAGCATTTT
once	-	TRBV20-1	TRBJ1-4	CSARDRGPGFF	TGCAGTGCTAGAGATCGGGGCCCCGGGTTTTTT
-	-	TRBV7-9	TRBJ2-5	CASSQPGRGKNVQYF	TGTGCCAGCAGCCAGCCGGGAAGAGGCAAAAACGTTCAGTACTTC
-	-	TRBV20-1	TRBJ2-7	CSAAGTERHEQYF	TGCAGTGCTGCGGGGACAGAGCGCCACGAGCAGTACTTC
-	-	TRBV6-6	TRBJ2-7	CATADGAYEQYF	TGTGCCACCGCGGACGGGGCCTACGAGCAGTACTTC
-	-	TRBV12-3/TRBV12-4	TRBJ1-2	CASSALEGYGYTF	TGTGCCAGCAGTGCCCTCGAGGGCTATGGCTACACCTTC
-	TRBD1	TRBV5-1	TRBJ1-1	CASRRMPGQQNTEAFF	TGCGCCAGCAGACGAATGCCGGGACAGCAGAACACTGAAGCTTTCTTT
few	-	TRBV27	TRBJ2-6	CASSFQNRASSGANVLTF	TGTGCCAGCAGTTTTCAGAACCGGGCCTCCTCTGGGGCCAACGTCCTGACTTTC
-	-	TRBV7-9	TRBJ2-7	CASNLIYEQYF	TGTGCCAGCAACTTGATCTACGAGCAGTACTTC
-	TRBD1	TRBV12-3/TRBV12-4	TRBJ1-4	CASPAGTGREKLFF	TGTGCCAGCCCCGCCGGGACAGGGCGTGAAAAACTGTTTTTT
-	-	TRBV11-2	TRBJ2-7	CASSSRQFYEQYF	TGTGCCAGCAGCTCCAGACAGTTCTACGAGCAGTACTTC
few	-	TRBV12-3/TRBV12-4	TRBJ1-2	CASREGSYGYTF	TGTGCCAGCAGGGAGGGAAGCTATGGCTACACCTTC
many	-	TRBV12-3/TRBV12-4	TRBJ2-3	CASSLPGPGADTQYF	TGTGCCAGCAGTCTGCCGGGACCCGGGGCAGATACGCAGTATTTT
-	-	TRBV2	TRBJ2-1	CASSESRGQPNEQFF	TGTGCCAGCAGTGAGAGCCGGGGACAACCCAATGAGCAGTTCTTC
-	-	TRBV27	TRBJ2-1	CASSFPGERLGEQFF	TGTGCCAGCAGTTTCCCCGGGGAGCGCTTAGGGGAGCAGTTCTTC
-	TRBD2	TRBV6-4	TRBJ2-5	CASSERGGLVETQYF	TGTGCCAGCAGTGAACGGGGGGGCCTCGTGGAGACCCAGTACTTC
-	TRBD2	TRBV5-6	TRBJ2-3	CASSLGGGALDTQYF	TGTGCCAGCAGCTTGGGCGGGGGGGCTCTAGATACGCAGTATTTT
-	TRBD1	TRBV10-3	TRBJ1-6	CAIKDRGQSPLHF	TGTGCCATCAAGGACAGGGGACAATCACCCCTCCACTTT
-	-	TRBV7-2	TRBJ1-4	CASSLRRGPGEKLFF	TGTGCCAGCAGCCTCCGGCGGGGGCCTGGGGAAAAACTGTTTTTT
-	TRBD1	TRBV6-4	TRBJ1-2	CASSETTGGGYGYTF	TGTGCCAGCAGTGAGACGACAGGGGGCGGCTATGGCTACACCTTC
-	TRBD1	TRBV25-1	TRBJ2-3	CASSEYVTGGADTQYF	TGTGCCAGCAGTGAATATGTAACAGGGGGCGCAGATACGCAGTATTTT
few	-	TRBV10-3	TRBJ1-6	CAIRGDLNSPLHF	TGTGCCATCAGGGGGGACCTTAATTCACCCCTCCACTTT
-	-	TRBV27	TRBJ1-2	CASSSPPGREGYGYTF	TGTGCCAGCAGTTCACCACCCGGCAGGGAGGGCTATGGCTACACCTTC
-	TRBD1	TRBV28	TRBJ2-1	CASRADRGRGDGNEQFF	TGTGCCAGCAGAGCGGACAGGGGGCGGGGGGACGGTAATGAGCAGTTCTTC
-	-	TRBV20-1	TRBJ2-5	CSANKDIQETQYF	TGCAGTGCTAACAAGGACATTCAAGAGACCCAGTACTTC
-	-	TRBV27	TRBJ2-7	CASSEGTSEQYF	TGTGCCAGCAGTGAGGGGACTTCCGAGCAGTACTTC
-	-	TRBV20-1	TRBJ2-1	CSARAPTALSSYNEQFF	TGCAGTGCTAGAGCCCCGACAGCCCTAAGCTCCTACAATGAGCAGTTCTTC
few	TRBD1	TRBV7-9	TRBJ1-2	CASSPPTGYLYGYTF	TGTGCCAGCAGCCCTCCGACAGGGTACCTCTATGGCTACACCTTC
few	-	TRBV6-2/TRBV6-3	TRBJ2-7	CASSYWGSSYEQYF	TGTGCCAGCAGTTACTGGGGCAGCTCCTACGAGCAGTACTTC
-	TRBD1	TRBV10-3	TRBJ2-5	CAISESTGGHETQYF	TGTGCCATCAGTGAGTCCACAGGGGGTCACGAGACCCAGTACTTC
-	TRBD2	TRBV13	TRBJ2-7	CASSPRWASGGYEQYF	TGTGCCAGCAGCCCCCGTTGGGCTAGCGGGGGCTACGAGCAGTACTTC
-	-	TRBV20-1	TRBJ1-1	CSAELNEAFF	TGCAGTGCTGAGCTTAACGAAGCTTTCTTT
-	-	TRBV7-9	TRBJ2-7	CASSPGGETGHYNEQYF	TGTGCCAGCAGCCCCGGGGGTGAGACAGGGCACTACAATGAGCAGTACTTC
-	TRBD2	TRBV20-1	TRBJ2-7	CSALLTSGYEQYF	TGCAGTGCTTTATTGACTAGCGGCTACGAGCAGTACTTC
few	-	TRBV7-9	TRBJ2-1	CASTLVGASDSYNEQFF	TGTGCCAGCACCCTAGTTGGGGCTAGCGACTCCTACAATGAGCAGTTCTTC
-	-	TRBV13	TRBJ2-7	CASSPWKGEQYF	TGTGCCAGCAGCCCGTGGAAGGGCGAGCAGTACTTC
few	-	TRBV4-3	TRBJ1-2	CASSQDGSIYGYTF	TGCGCCAGCAGCCAAGATGGATCTATCTATGGCTACACCTTC
-	-	TRBV7-2	TRBJ2-2	CASSSSSGSGELFF	TGTGCCAGCAGCTCCTCTAGTGGCTCCGGGGAGCTGTTTTTT
-	-	TRBV5-1	TRBJ2-7	CASSLLGDTSYEQYF	TGCGCCAGCAGCTTGTTAGGGGACACCTCCTACGAGCAGTACTTC
-	TRBD1	TRBV3-1	TRBJ2-5	CASSGPLDRGETQYF	TGTGCCAGCAGCGGTCCCCTGGACAGGGGAGAGACCCAGTACTTC
-	-	TRBV6-1	TRBJ2-5	CASSEGTQRETQYF	TGTGCCAGCAGTGAAGGGACCCAGCGAGAGACCCAGTACTTC
-	-	TRBV7-2	TRBJ2-7	CASSLGSQGAPYEQYF	TGTGCCAGCAGCTTAGGATCTCAGGGAGCCCCCTACGAGCAGTACTTC
few	-	TRBV10-1	TRBJ2-7	CASSEYGVGIYEQYF	TGCGCCAGCAGTGAGTATGGGGTTGGAATCTACGAGCAGTACTTC
few	-	TRBV9	TRBJ2-5	CASSSTRDNQETQYF	TGTGCCAGCAGCTCCACTCGGGACAACCAAGAGACCCAGTACTTC
once	-	TRBV28	TRBJ1-2	CAIDGTSRDGYTF	TGTGCCATCGATGGGACATCCAGGGATGGCTACACCTTC
-	-	TRBV4-3	TRBJ2-5	CASSQGWRSEEETQYF	TGCGCCAGCAGCCAAGGTTGGCGCAGCGAAGAAGAGACCCAGTACTTC
-	-	TRBV7-2	TRBJ2-1	CASSGGFVNEQFF	TGTGCCAGCAGCGGCGGCTTCGTCAATGAGCAGTTCTTC
many	TRBD2	TRBV7-2	TRBJ2-3	CASSPAGGPTDTQYF	TGTGCCAGCAGCCCGGCGGGGGGGCCAACAGATACGCAGTATTTT
few	-	TRBV27	TRBJ2-3	CASSPDPDTQYF	TGTGCCAGCAGCCCCGACCCCGATACGCAGTATTTT
-	-	TRBV7-3	TRBJ2-5	CASSLRVGLPQETQYF	TGTGCCAGCAGCTTAAGAGTTGGACTACCCCAGGAGACCCAGTACTTC